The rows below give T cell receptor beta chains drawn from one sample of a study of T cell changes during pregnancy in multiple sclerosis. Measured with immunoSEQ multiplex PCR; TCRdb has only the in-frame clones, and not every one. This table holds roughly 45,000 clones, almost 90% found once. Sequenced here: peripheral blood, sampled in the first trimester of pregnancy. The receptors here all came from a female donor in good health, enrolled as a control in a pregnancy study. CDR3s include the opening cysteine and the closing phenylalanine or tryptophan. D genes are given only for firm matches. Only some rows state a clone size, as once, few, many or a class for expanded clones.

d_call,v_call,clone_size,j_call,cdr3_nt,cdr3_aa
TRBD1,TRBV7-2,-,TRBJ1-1,TGTGCCAGCAGCTGGCCCACGAAGGGGGCTAGGAACACTGAAGCTTTCTTT,CASSWPTKGARNTEAFF
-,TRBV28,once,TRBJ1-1,TGTGCCAGCAGCCGACCCCGAACAGGGAACACTGAAGCTTTCTTT,CASSRPRTGNTEAFF
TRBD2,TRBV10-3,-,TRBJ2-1,TGTGCCACCCAGACTAGCCCCTACAATGAGCAGTTCTTC,CATQTSPYNEQFF
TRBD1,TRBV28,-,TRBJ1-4,TGTGCCAGCAGTTGGGGGACCAGGGGGGTTGAAAAACTGTTTTTT,CASSWGTRGVEKLFF
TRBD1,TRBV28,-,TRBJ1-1,TGTGCCAGCAGTTCCCAGGGGGCGGACACTGAAGCTTTCTTT,CASSSQGADTEAFF
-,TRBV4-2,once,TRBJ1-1,TGTGCCAGCAGCCAATCCTATGGTGGGATCGGGGGAAACACTGAAGCTTTCTTT,CASSQSYGGIGGNTEAFF
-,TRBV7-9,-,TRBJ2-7,TGTGCCGTAGTCCTGAGCTCCTACGAGCAGTACTTC,CAVVLSSYEQYF
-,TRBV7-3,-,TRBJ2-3,TGTGCCAGCAGTCCCAATCTAGCGACTAGCACAGATACGCAGTATTTT,CASSPNLATSTDTQYF
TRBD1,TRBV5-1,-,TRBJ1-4,TGCGCCAGCAGCTTGCAGGGGGACAATGAAAAACTGTTTTTT,CASSLQGDNEKLFF
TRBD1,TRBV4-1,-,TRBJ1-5,TGCGCCAGCAGCCAAGATATCACAGGGGGATGGCAGCCCCAGCATTTT,CASSQDITGGWQPQHF
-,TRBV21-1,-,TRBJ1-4,TGTGCCAGCAGCAAAAGCCCAACTAATGAAAAACTGTTTTTT,CASSKSPTNEKLFF
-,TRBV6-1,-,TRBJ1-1,TGTGCCAGCTTAGGGGTTGGGACTGAAGCTTTCTTT,CASLGVGTEAFF
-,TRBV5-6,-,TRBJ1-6,TGTGCCAGCAGCTTGGGGAGCTCCTATAATTCACCCCTCCACTTT,CASSLGSSYNSPLHF
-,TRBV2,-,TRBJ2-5,TGTGCCAGCATCGCGGACAGCCTGGGAGAGACCCAGTACTTC,CASIADSLGETQYF
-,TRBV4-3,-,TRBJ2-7,TGCGCCAGCAGCCAAGAGTTGGCGGGGATCTCCTACGAGCAGTACTTC,CASSQELAGISYEQYF
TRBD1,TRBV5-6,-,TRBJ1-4,TGTGCCAGCAGCCGCCCCGGGACAGGGGGCGCCCAACTGTTTTTT,CASSRPGTGGAQLFF
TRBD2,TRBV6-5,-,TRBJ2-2,TGTGCCAGCAGTTACGGGGGACTAGCCGACACCGGGGAGCTGTTTTTT,CASSYGGLADTGELFF
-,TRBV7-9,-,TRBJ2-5,TGTGCCAGCACCGACGGGGGGCTACAAGAGACCCAGTACTTC,CASTDGGLQETQYF
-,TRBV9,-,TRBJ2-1,TGTGCCAGCAACCGATTGCTCGCGGGACTTGACAATGAGCAGTTCTTC,CASNRLLAGLDNEQFF
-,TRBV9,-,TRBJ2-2,TGTGCCAGCAGCGTTATAGCCGAGAAACACACGGCGGCCGGGGAGCTGTTTTTT,CASSVIAEKHTAAGELFF
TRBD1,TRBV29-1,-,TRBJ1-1,TGCAGCGTTCAACAGGGGGCAAGGAACACTGAAGCTTTCTTT,CSVQQGARNTEAFF
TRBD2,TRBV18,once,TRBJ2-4,TGTGCCAGCTCACGCATTCGGGAGGTCAAAAACATTCAGTACTTC,CASSRIREVKNIQYF
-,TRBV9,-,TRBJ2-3,TGTGCCAGCAGCGTACTGGGGAGAGGCACAGATACGCAGTATTTT,CASSVLGRGTDTQYF
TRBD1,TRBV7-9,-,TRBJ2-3,TGTGCCGGGACAGGTCCGACTAGCACAGATACGCAGTATTTT,CAGTGPTSTDTQYF
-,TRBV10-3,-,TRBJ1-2,TGTGCCATCAGCCCGGGACAAGCCCCTCACACCTTC,CAISPGQAPHTF
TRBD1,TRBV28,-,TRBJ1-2,TGTGCCAGCAGTTTTTACTCTCACCCGGGACAGGCTTCTAACTATGGCTACACCTTC,CASSFYSHPGQASNYGYTF
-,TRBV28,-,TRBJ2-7,TGTGCCAGCAGCGGGAGACGATACGAGCAGTACTTC,CASSGRRYEQYF
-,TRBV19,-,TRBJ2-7,TGTGCCAGTAGTACGGGGTTTTCCTACGAGCAGTACTTC,CASSTGFSYEQYF
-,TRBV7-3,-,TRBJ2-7,TGTGCCAGCAGCTTAGATCCGGGAGCGAGCGAGCAGTACTTC,CASSLDPGASEQYF
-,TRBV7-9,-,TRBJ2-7,TGTGCCAGCAGCCCCTCCGGTTGGGGGGACGAGCAGTACTTC,CASSPSGWGDEQYF
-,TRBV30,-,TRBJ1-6,TGTGCCTGGACCTCGGGTGACCCCTATAATTCACCCCTCCACTTT,CAWTSGDPYNSPLHF
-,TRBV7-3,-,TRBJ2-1,TGTGCCAGCAGGCCAACACCCATCAAGTTCCATTGGTCCTACAATGAGCAGTTCTTC,CASRPTPIKFHWSYNEQFF
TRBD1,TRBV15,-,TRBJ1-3,TGTGCCACCAGCAGAGAATGGACAGGGAGCCCTGGAAACACCATATATTTT,CATSREWTGSPGNTIYF
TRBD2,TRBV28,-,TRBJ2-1,TGTGCCAGCGGACCGGGCGGGGGGCTAAACGATGAGCAGTTCTTC,CASGPGGGLNDEQFF
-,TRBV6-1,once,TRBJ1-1,TGTGCCAGCAGTGAATATTTCCGAGGCACTGAAGCTTTCTTT,CASSEYFRGTEAFF
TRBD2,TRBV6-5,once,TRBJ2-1,TGTGCCAGCAGTGTCAGACTAGCGGCCAATGAGCAGTTCTTC,CASSVRLAANEQFF
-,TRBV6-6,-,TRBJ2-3,TGTGCCAGCAGTTACTCCACGGGGGGCGAAGATACGCAGTATTTT,CASSYSTGGEDTQYF
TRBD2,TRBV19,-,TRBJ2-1,TGTGCCAGTAGTTCTTCTAGCGGGAGGGCCCATGAGCAGTTCTTC,CASSSSSGRAHEQFF
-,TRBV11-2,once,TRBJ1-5,TGTGCCAGCAGCTTAGGGGCTGGGTATCAGCCCCAGCATTTT,CASSLGAGYQPQHF
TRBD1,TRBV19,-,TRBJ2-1,TGTGCCAGTAAGGGACAGGGGGCGGGTGAGCAGTTCTTC,CASKGQGAGEQFF
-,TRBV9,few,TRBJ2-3,TGTGCCAGCAGCGATTTGGAGGACTGGCAGGTTGATACGCAGTATTTT,CASSDLEDWQVDTQYF
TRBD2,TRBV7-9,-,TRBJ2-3,TGTGCCAGCAGCTGGTCTAGCGGGGGGATCACAGATACGCAGTATTTT,CASSWSSGGITDTQYF